Listed below are T cell receptor beta chains from one sample, sequenced in a study of blood T cell repertoires in COVID-19. Clones were sequenced by immunoSEQ multiplex PCR, and TCRdb holds only the in-frame ones, with some missing. This table has around 220,000 clones, under 85% appearing once. The sample consisted of peripheral blood. The receptors derive from a woman of 80 years or more with COVID-19, enrolled during active disease. The CDR3 runs from the conserved cysteine through the conserved F or W. The D gene is left open where the match is weak. Size is stated for part of the rows, as once, few or many counts, or as a class when the clone is expanded.

d_gene	v_gene	j_gene	abundance	CDR3nt	CDR3aa
TRBD1	TRBV24-1	TRBJ2-5	.	TGTGCCACCAGTGACCAAATGGACAGGGGGCGAGAGACCCAGTACTTC	CATSDQMDRGRETQYF
.	TRBV19	TRBJ2-2	.	TGTGCCAGTAGTATCCTCGAAGGGCGGGCGTCCGGGGAGCTGTTTTTT	CASSILEGRASGELFF
TRBD1	TRBV2	TRBJ2-2	.	TGTGCCAGCAGCGACAGGGGAGGTCCCGGGGAGCTGTTTTTT	CASSDRGGPGELFF
TRBD1	TRBV4-1	TRBJ2-2	once	TGCGCCAGCAGCCAGGAACCGGGACAGGGTAACACCGGGGAGCTGTTTTTT	CASSQEPGQGNTGELFF
.	TRBV7-2	TRBJ1-1	.	TGTGCCAGCAGCTACCCCCGGGACACTCGAAACACTGAAGCTTTCTTT	CASSYPRDTRNTEAFF
TRBD1	TRBV28	TRBJ1-6	once	TGTGCCATACAGGGACAGGTGCAGACTTCACCCCTCCACTTT	CAIQGQVQTSPLHF
TRBD1	TRBV10-3	TRBJ1-2	once	TGTGCCATCAGTGAGGGGACAGCCTATGGCTACACCTTC	CAISEGTAYGYTF
TRBD1	TRBV29-1	TRBJ1-1	few	TGCAGCGTCCAGACAGGGGGCTACGGGACTGAAGCTTTCTTT	CSVQTGGYGTEAFF
TRBD1	TRBV19	TRBJ1-6	.	TGTGCCAGTAGTGTGGGACAGACTTCACCCCTCCACTTT	CASSVGQTSPLHF
.	TRBV19	TRBJ2-7	.	TGTGCCACCACGGGACACTTATACGAGCAGTACTTC	CATTGHLYEQYF
.	TRBV5-1	TRBJ1-4	.	TGCGCCAGCAGCTCCATCGGGGGAAATGAAAAACTGTTTTTT	CASSSIGGNEKLFF
TRBD1	TRBV25-1	TRBJ2-4	.	TGTGCCGGGGGACAGGGAAAAACCAAAAACATTCAGTACTTC	CAGGQGKTKNIQYF
.	TRBV5-8	TRBJ2-2	.	TGTGCCAGCAATCCGTGGAGGGCCGGGGAGCTGTTTTTT	CASNPWRAGELFF
.	TRBV28	TRBJ1-2	.	TGTGCCAGCATAGGGGGAGCACCCTATGGCTACACCTTC	CASIGGAPYGYTF
TRBD2	TRBV3-1/TRBV3-2	TRBJ2-3	.	TGTGCCAGCAGCCCTCTAGCGGGTAGCACAGATACGCAGTATTTT	CASSPLAGSTDTQYF
.	TRBV7-9	TRBJ1-6	.	TGTGCCAGCAGCGGAGGGGATTCCTATAATTCACCCCTCCACTTT	CASSGGDSYNSPLHF
TRBD2	TRBV6-5	TRBJ2-3	.	TGTGCCAGCAAGAGGCTAGCGGGAGTTGGAGATACGCAGTATTTT	CASKRLAGVGDTQYF
TRBD2	TRBV7-8	TRBJ2-1	.	TGTGCCAGCAGCCCGCGACTAGCGGGATCCAATGAGCAGTTCTTC	CASSPRLAGSNEQFF
TRBD2	TRBV19	TRBJ2-2	.	TGTGCCAGTAGTACCTGGACTAGCGGGAGCTTCGGCACCGGGGAGCTGTTTTTT	CASSTWTSGSFGTGELFF
.	TRBV7-9	TRBJ1-4	once	TGTGCCAGCAGCTTAGCGCAGGGTATGGGTGAAAAACTGTTTTTT	CASSLAQGMGEKLFF
.	TRBV6-5	TRBJ2-7	.	TGTGCCAGCAGCGATAGTATGCTCTCCTACGAGCAGTACTTC	CASSDSMLSYEQYF
.	TRBV3-1/TRBV3-2	TRBJ1-2	.	TGTGCCAGCAGCCACGGGGAGGGTGGCTACACCTTC	CASSHGEGGYTF
TRBD1	TRBV6-5	TRBJ2-7	.	TGTGCCAGCAGTTTCCGGGACAGGCCCTACGAGCAGTACTTC	CASSFRDRPYEQYF
.	TRBV12-3/TRBV12-4	TRBJ1-1	.	TGTGCCAGCTCCACAGGGCCAGAAGCTTTCTTT	CASSTGPEAFF
TRBD1	TRBV7-9	TRBJ1-4	.	TGTGCCAGCAGCCCGGACAGGACAACTAATGAAAAACTGTTTTTT	CASSPDRTTNEKLFF
.	TRBV3-1/TRBV3-2	TRBJ2-7	.	TGTGCCAGCAGCCAATCCGGGACTGCTTCCTACGAGCAGTACTTC	CASSQSGTASYEQYF
TRBD1	TRBV5-1	TRBJ1-1	.	TGCGCCAGCAGCTGGGGACAGATGAACACTGAAGCTTTCTTT	CASSWGQMNTEAFF
.	TRBV6-5	TRBJ1-6	.	TGTGCCAGCAGTTACCGGTCCTATAATTCACCCCTCCACTTT	CASSYRSYNSPLHF
TRBD2	TRBV5-1	TRBJ2-1	.	TGCGCCAGCAGCCAACCGGGACTAGAATCCTACAATGAGCAGTTCTTC	CASSQPGLESYNEQFF
.	TRBV12-5	TRBJ2-2	.	TGTGCTAGTGGTTTGGTAAGGAGTTCGAACACCGGGGAGCTGTTTTTT	CASGLVRSSNTGELFF
.	TRBV5-4	TRBJ1-4	.	TGTGCCAGCAGCATGCCCGAAGGGGTTAATGAAAAACTGTTTTTT	CASSMPEGVNEKLFF
.	TRBV15	TRBJ1-5	.	TGTGCCACCAGCAGAGATACGACTATTTATCAGCCCCAGCATTTT	CATSRDTTIYQPQHF
.	TRBV3-1/TRBV3-2	TRBJ1-2	.	TGTGCCAGCAGCCAGGTCAGGGGCAGCTATGGCTACACCTTC	CASSQVRGSYGYTF
TRBD2	TRBV7-2	TRBJ2-1	.	TGTGCCAGCAGCTTATTAGGTAGCGGGGTGCCCTACAATGAGCAGTTCTTC	CASSLLGSGVPYNEQFF
.	TRBV6-1	TRBJ1-4	few	TGTGCCAGCAGTGAAGATATACTCCGATCTACCCCCCTCCGGGAAAAACTGTTTTTT	CASSEDILRSTPLREKLFF
.	TRBV9	TRBJ2-7	once	TGTGCCAGCAGCGCCCGACTAGTCCCGAGGGAGCAGTACTTC	CASSARLVPREQYF
TRBD1	TRBV28	TRBJ2-1	.	TGTGCCAGCAGCCGGGGACAGGCCCCATACAATGAGCAGTTCTTC	CASSRGQAPYNEQFF
.	TRBV5-1	TRBJ2-3	.	TGCGCCAGCAGCTTGGAATGGGGGGCAGATACGCAGTATTTT	CASSLEWGADTQYF
TRBD2	TRBV18	TRBJ2-7	.	TGTGCCAGCTCACCTCAGGGACTAGCTTTGACGCAGTACTTC	CASSPQGLALTQYF
.	TRBV5-4	TRBJ1-1	once	TGTGCCAGCAGCTTGGCCGGGTCGGCTGAAGCTTTCTTT	CASSLAGSAEAFF
.	TRBV6-1	TRBJ1-2	.	TGTGCCAGCAGTGACGGTCTGCCTATCTATGGCTACACCTTC	CASSDGLPIYGYTF
TRBD1	TRBV28	TRBJ1-1	.	TGTGCCAGCAGCCCGGGACAGGTTCCCACTGAAGCTTTCTTT	CASSPGQVPTEAFF
.	TRBV6-5	TRBJ1-1	.	TGTGCCAGCCGGGGAGCGCTGAACACTGAAGCTTTCTTT	CASRGALNTEAFF
TRBD1	TRBV2	TRBJ1-2	few	TGTGCCAGCTGGGACAGGAATGGCTATGGCTACACCTTC	CASWDRNGYGYTF